This T cell receptor beta chain is from a study of cytomegalovirus exposure and HLA in healthy donors. Study-wide points: The tendency of first-cohort TCR clusters to co-occur in the roughly 130 validation repertoires was the finding of a later analysis. Reports credit the classifier with highly specific, highly sensitive diagnosis of cytomegalovirus status. The study designated roughly 150 TCR beta chains cytomegalovirus-associated.

The CDR3 contains 12 residues. Between the trimmed V and J ends, which lost 4 bases and 6 bases, there was a span of 9 bases. The germline V gene has CDR1 MDHEN and CDR2 SYDVKM. The donors belonged to the roughly 130-subject validation cohort, separate from the roughly 700-subject first cohort. TCRdb's copy holds only in-frame clones and misses some; the assay was immunoSEQ multiplex PCR. The sample has about 200,000 clones; more than 65% are singletons. Note on this clone: Its antigen is currently unknown.

V usage is TRBV28 and J usage is TRBJ1-1; D gene ambiguous. Sequenced sample: PBMCs. This receptor was obtained from a woman aged 25-40 years in good health and CMV-seropositive. CDR3 nucleotides: TGTGCCAGCAGTTCGCGGGAAGCTGAAGCTTTCTTT. It specifies CASSSREAEAFF.